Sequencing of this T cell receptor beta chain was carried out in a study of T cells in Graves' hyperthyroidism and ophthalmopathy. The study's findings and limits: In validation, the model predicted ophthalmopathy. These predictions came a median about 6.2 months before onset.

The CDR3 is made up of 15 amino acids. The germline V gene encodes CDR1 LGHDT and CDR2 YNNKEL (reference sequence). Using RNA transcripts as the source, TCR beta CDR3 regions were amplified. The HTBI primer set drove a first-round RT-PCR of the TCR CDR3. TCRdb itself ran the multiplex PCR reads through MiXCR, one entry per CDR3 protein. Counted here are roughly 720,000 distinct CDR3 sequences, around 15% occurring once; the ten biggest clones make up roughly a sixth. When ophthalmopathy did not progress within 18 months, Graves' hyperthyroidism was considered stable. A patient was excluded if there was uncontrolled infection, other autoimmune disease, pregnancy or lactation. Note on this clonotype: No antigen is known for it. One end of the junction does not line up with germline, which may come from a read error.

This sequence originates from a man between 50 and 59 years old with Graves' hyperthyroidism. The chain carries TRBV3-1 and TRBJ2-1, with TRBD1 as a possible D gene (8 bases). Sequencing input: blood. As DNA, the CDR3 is TGTGCCAGCAGCCGACAGGGGAGGGTTTACAATGAGCAGATCTTC. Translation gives CASSRQGRVYNEQIF.